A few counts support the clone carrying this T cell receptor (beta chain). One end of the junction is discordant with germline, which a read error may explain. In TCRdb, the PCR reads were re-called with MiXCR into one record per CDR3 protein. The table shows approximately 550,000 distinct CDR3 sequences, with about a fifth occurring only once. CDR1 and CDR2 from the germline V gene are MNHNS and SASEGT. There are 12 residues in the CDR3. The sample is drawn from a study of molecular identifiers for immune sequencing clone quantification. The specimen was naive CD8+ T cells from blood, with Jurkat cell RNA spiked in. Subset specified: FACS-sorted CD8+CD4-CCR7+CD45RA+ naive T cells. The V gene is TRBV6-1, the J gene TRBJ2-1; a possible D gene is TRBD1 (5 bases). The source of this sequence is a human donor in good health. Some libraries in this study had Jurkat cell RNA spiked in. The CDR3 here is CASSEGVHEQFF. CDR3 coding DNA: TGTGCCAGCAGCGAAGGGGTCCATGAGCAGTTCTTC.